Listed below are T cell receptor beta chains from one sample, sequenced in a study of a mutant IDH1 vaccine in newly diagnosed glioma. Antigens of these TCRs are unknown. The data were produced by immunoSEQ multiplex PCR, yet TCRdb's version contains in-frame clones alone and is incomplete. This sample has about 40,000 clones, with 84% found just once. The sample here was PBMCs, taken from a glioma patient whose treatment included an IDH1 peptide vaccine. The receptor source for this set is a man aged 40-49 years with glioma. CDR3s include the opening cysteine and the closing phenylalanine or tryptophan. A D gene is named only where the DNA matches it firmly. Only some rows state a clone size, as once, few, many or a class for expanded clones.

j_call clone_size v_call d_call cdr3_aa cdr3_nt
TRBJ2-4 - TRBV7-2 - CASSSGGSAKNIQYF TGTGCCAGCAGCTCAGGGGGGTCAGCCAAAAACATTCAGTACTTC
TRBJ1-1 - TRBV9 - CASSVAEGNTEAFF TGTGCCAGCAGCGTAGCTGAGGGGAACACTGAAGCTTTCTTT
TRBJ2-2 - TRBV7-9 - CASSFQLTGELFF TGTGCCAGCAGCTTCCAGCTCACCGGGGAGCTGTTTTTT
TRBJ1-5 - TRBV4-3 - CASSQDWSQPQHF TGCGCCAGCAGCCAAGATTGGAGTCAGCCCCAGCATTTT
TRBJ2-1 - TRBV5-1 TRBD2 CASSGGTSGNEQFF TGCGCCAGCAGCGGTGGGACTAGCGGAAATGAGCAGTTCTTC
TRBJ2-5 - TRBV18 - CASSPREETQYF TGTGCCAGCTCACCTAGGGAAGAGACCCAGTACTTC
TRBJ2-2 - TRBV6-1 TRBD1 CASSGPGQGFGELFF TGTGCCAGCAGTGGGCCGGGACAGGGTTTCGGGGAGCTGTTTTTT
TRBJ1-2 - TRBV7-9 TRBD1 CASTNLWDRINYGYTF TGTGCCAGCACCAACTTATGGGACAGGATTAACTATGGCTACACCTTC
TRBJ1-1 - TRBV4-1 - CASRETVKKRLGVDTEAFF TGCGCCAGCCGCGAGACAGTCAAGAAAAGATTAGGGGTGGACACTGAAGCTTTCTTT
TRBJ1-5 few TRBV4-1 TRBD1 CASSQGTVSNQPQHF TGCGCCAGCAGCCAGGGGACAGTAAGCAATCAGCCCCAGCATTTT
TRBJ2-2 - TRBV4-3 - CASSPGGPGTGELFF TGCGCCAGCAGCCCTGGAGGGCCTGGCACCGGGGAGCTGTTTTTT
TRBJ2-5 - TRBV7-7 - CASSLAGGGETQYF TGTGCCAGCAGCTTAGCGGGGGGAGGAGAGACCCAGTACTTC
TRBJ2-3 - TRBV5-1 - CASRGDGGPTDTQYF TGCGCCAGCAGGGGCGACGGAGGACCCACAGATACGCAGTATTTT
TRBJ2-2 - TRBV4-2 - CASSQGYGELFF TGTGCCAGCAGCCAAGGGTACGGGGAGCTGTTTTTT
TRBJ2-2 - TRBV6-5 - CATLHTGELFF TGTGCCACCCTACACACCGGGGAGCTGTTTTTT
TRBJ2-5 once TRBV9 TRBD1 CASNRGQGGETQYF TGTGCCAGCAACCGAGGACAGGGAGGAGAGACCCAGTACTTC
TRBJ2-3 - TRBV6-1 - CASSVVSRTDTQYF TGTGCCAGCAGTGTGGTCAGTCGGACAGATACGCAGTATTTT
TRBJ2-7 - TRBV4-1 - CASSQDVWGLSSYEQYF TGCGCCAGCAGCCAAGATGTTTGGGGGCTGAGCTCCTACGAGCAGTACTTC
TRBJ2-7 - TRBV6-4 - CASSEETATHQYF TGTGCCAGCAGTGAAGAGACCGCGACGCACCAGTACTTC
TRBJ1-2 - TRBV5-6 - CASSLKGLEGFAYGYTF TGTGCCAGCAGCCTGAAAGGACTTGAAGGGTTCGCATATGGCTACACCTTC
TRBJ2-7 once TRBV6-5 TRBD2 CASSYSLAGSSYEQYF TGTGCCAGCAGTTACAGCTTAGCGGGTAGCTCCTACGAGCAGTACTTC
TRBJ1-4 - TRBV2 TRBD1 CASSETGDVLFF TGTGCCAGCAGTGAGACAGGGGATGTTCTGTTTTTT
TRBJ2-2 few TRBV15 - CATSRAGTYTGELFF TGTGCCACCAGCAGAGCCGGGACATACACCGGGGAGCTGTTTTTT
TRBJ2-7 - TRBV7-7 - CASSLGPGEYEQYF TGTGCCAGCAGCTTAGGACCCGGAGAATACGAGCAGTACTTC
TRBJ2-7 few TRBV7-9 - CASSSTGGGYEQYF TGTGCCAGCAGCAGCACAGGGGGGGGTTACGAGCAGTACTTC
TRBJ2-5 - TRBV19 - CASSVGLQETQYF TGTGCCAGTAGTGTTGGACTGCAAGAGACCCAGTACTTC
TRBJ2-5 few TRBV28 TRBD2 CASSFVSSGSRTQYF TGTGCCAGCAGTTTCGTGTCTAGCGGGTCTCGGACCCAGTACTTC
TRBJ1-4 few TRBV4-3 - CASSLQAGEEKLFF TGCGCCAGCAGCCTCCAGGCAGGGGAAGAAAAACTGTTTTTT
TRBJ1-2 - TRBV7-8 TRBD1 CASSLDRDRAYYGYTF TGTGCCAGCAGCTTAGACCGGGACAGGGCGTACTATGGCTACACCTTC
TRBJ2-7 - TRBV7-2 - CASSARQEGSYEQYF TGTGCCAGCAGCGCCCGGCAGGAGGGGTCCTACGAGCAGTACTTC
TRBJ2-7 - TRBV29-1 - CSVETGDERTLSYEQYF TGCAGCGTAGAAACCGGGGATGAACGGACACTTTCCTACGAGCAGTACTTC
TRBJ2-2 - TRBV29-1 TRBD2 CSVEGLAGGPSTGELFF TGCAGCGTTGAAGGGTTAGCGGGAGGGCCGAGCACCGGGGAGCTGTTTTTT
TRBJ2-7 - TRBV18 TRBD2 CASSTSGSSYEQYF TGTGCCAGCTCTACTAGCGGGAGCTCCTACGAGCAGTACTTC
TRBJ1-1 - TRBV6-1 - CASTGGARNTEAFF TGTGCCAGCACTGGGGGGGCGAGAAACACTGAAGCTTTCTTT
TRBJ1-5 few TRBV6-5 - CASSYGGAGQPQHF TGTGCCAGCAGTTATGGGGGGGCAGGTCAGCCCCAGCATTTT
TRBJ2-3 - TRBV5-5 - CASSLVPATADTQYF TGTGCCAGCAGCTTGGTCCCCGCGACAGCAGATACGCAGTATTTT
TRBJ1-2 few TRBV7-2 TRBD1 CASSTPGGFWGYTF TGTGCCAGCAGCACGCCAGGGGGCTTTTGGGGCTACACCTTC
TRBJ1-4 - TRBV6-6 - CASSSTTLNEKLFF TGTGCCAGCAGTTCCACGACACTGAATGAAAAACTGTTTTTT
TRBJ2-7 - TRBV7-2 - CASSLDQGEQYF TGTGCCAGCAGCTTAGATCAGGGGGAGCAGTACTTC
TRBJ2-1 - TRBV6-4 TRBD2 CASSTLAGDNNEQFF TGTGCCAGCAGTACCCTAGCGGGAGATAACAATGAGCAGTTCTTC
TRBJ2-2 - TRBV11-2 TRBD2 CASSLVLAGTGELFF TGTGCCAGCAGCTTAGTACTAGCGGGTACCGGGGAGCTGTTTTTT
TRBJ2-7 once TRBV9 - CASSVGHTDYEQYF TGTGCCAGCAGCGTAGGTCACACAGACTACGAGCAGTACTTC
TRBJ2-1 - TRBV7-8 - CASSIGYRRQINEQFF TGTGCCAGCAGCATTGGATATCGGCGGCAGATCAATGAGCAGTTCTTC
TRBJ2-7 - TRBV25-1 - CASSGGQGAAYEQYF TGTGCCAGCAGTGGAGGACAAGGGGCCGCCTACGAGCAGTACTTC
TRBJ2-2 medium-sized TRBV7-9 - CASSDPRKATGELFF TGTGCCAGCAGCGACCCCCGGAAGGCCACCGGGGAGCTGTTTTTT
TRBJ2-7 - TRBV19 - CASSSDLTYEQYF TGTGCCAGTAGCTCCGACCTGACCTACGAGCAGTACTTC
TRBJ1-4 - TRBV6-6 - CASSGERKLFF TGTGCCAGCAGTGGCGAGCGGAAACTGTTTTTT
TRBJ1-2 - TRBV5-6 TRBD1 CASRLPGTGAPYGYTF TGTGCCAGCAGATTACCTGGGACAGGGGCCCCCTATGGCTACACCTTC
TRBJ2-5 - TRBV7-9 TRBD1 CASSLDRRDRGWRQETQYF TGTGCCAGCAGCTTAGACAGACGGGACAGGGGGTGGAGGCAAGAGACCCAGTACTTC
TRBJ2-1 - TRBV7-3 TRBD2 CASSLTSFTEQFF TGTGCCAGCAGCTTGACTAGCTTTACGGAGCAGTTCTTC
TRBJ1-2 - TRBV5-1 - CASSLLWDNYGYTF TGCGCCAGCAGCTTGTTATGGGATAACTATGGCTACACCTTC
TRBJ2-2 - TRBV10-3 - CAISGAHRETGELFF TGTGCCATCAGTGGAGCGCACCGGGAGACCGGGGAGCTGTTTTTT
TRBJ1-5 - TRBV7-9 - CASSSGTPMPQHF TGTGCCAGCAGTTCCGGGACGCCCATGCCCCAGCATTTT
TRBJ2-7 - TRBV5-8 TRBD2 CASSLAGTSDYEQYF TGTGCCAGCAGCTTGGCCGGGACTAGCGACTACGAGCAGTACTTC
TRBJ1-4 - TRBV7-2 - CASSRRQLTNEKLFF TGTGCCAGCAGCCGTCGACAGCTCACTAATGAAAAACTGTTTTTT
TRBJ1-1 - TRBV19 - CASLRGGSNTEAFF TGTGCCAGTCTTAGGGGCGGGTCGAACACTGAAGCTTTCTTT
TRBJ2-1 - TRBV11-2 TRBD1 CASSLQGQNNEQFF TGTGCCAGCAGCTTACAGGGACAGAACAATGAGCAGTTCTTC
TRBJ1-2 - TRBV14 - CASSQGRGLPYYGYTF TGTGCCAGCAGCCAAGGTCGGGGGCTCCCCTACTATGGCTACACCTTC
TRBJ2-1 few TRBV6-4 TRBD1 CASSRETGLGNEQFF TGTGCCAGCAGCCGAGAGACAGGGCTGGGGAATGAGCAGTTCTTC
TRBJ1-2 - TRBV5-8 - CASSSSVTRTYGYTF TGTGCCAGCAGCTCCTCCGTGACAAGAACTTATGGCTACACCTTC